The 30 T cell receptor beta chains given below trace back to one sample, sequenced in a study of blood T cells in healthy people across ages. Then a second PCR, running about 6 to 11 cycles, was carried out with a sample-barcoded 5' primer and a J-beta primer mix. TCRdb called the 5' RACE reads again in MiXCR, with one record for every CDR3 protein. The table records approximately 940,000 distinct CDR3 sequences, approximately 49% of them present only once. The source material was blood. The origin of the receptors is a man aged 25-45 years in good health.

This clonotype was counted many times. The chain links TRBV3-1 to TRBJ2-1; D perhaps matches TRBD1 (6 bases). The germline V gene has CDR1 LGHDT and CDR2 YNNKEL (reference sequence). The CDR3 is made up of 15 amino acids. V shed 1 base and J shed 6 bases, with 13 bases lying between them. CDR3 sequence (DNA): TGTGCCAGCAGCCAAGGACAAACAGGGATCAATGAGCAGTTCTTC. It encodes CASSQGQTGINEQFF.

This sequence joins TRBV12-3 or TRBV12-4 and TRBJ2-3; D is uncertain. V lost 1 base, J lost 4 bases, and 9 bases lay in between. This CDR3 region has 14 residues. The CDR3 nucleotides read TGTGCCAGCAGTTTAGGCCCCGGTGCAGATACGCAGTATTTT. Translating gives CASSLGPGADTQYF.

This chain's CDR3 is CASSYPPSTSGGEDTQYF. As DNA, the CDR3 is TGTGCCAGCAGTTACCCCCCGTCGACTAGCGGGGGGGAGGATACGCAGTATTTT. The rearrangement joins TRBV6-2 or TRBV6-3 to TRBJ2-3; 14 bases fit TRBD2. CDR3 size: 18 residues. Germline loops: CDR1 MNHEY, CDR2 SVGEGT. With V trimmed by 2 bases and J by 6 bases, 10 bases remained unmatched.

This rearrangement joins TRBV6-2 or TRBV6-3 to TRBJ2-5, with 8 nucleotides matching TRBD2. CDR3 size: 14 residues. From germline, CDR1 is MNHEY and CDR2 SVGEGT. J lost 2 bases, V lost 4 bases, and 3 bases had no gene match. The CDR3 reads CASSSVAGQETQYF. The CDR3 DNA reads as TGTGCCAGCAGTTCCGTAGCGGGGCAAGAGACCCAGTACTTC.

V and J are TRBV5-1 and TRBJ1-2, with 10 bases lining up with TRBD1. CDR1 and CDR2 from the germline V gene are SGHRS and YFSETQ. CDR3 size: 15 residues. V lost 4 bases to trimming and J lost 3 bases; unmatched junction nucleotides: 6. As DNA, the CDR3 is TGCGCCAGCAGCCTATGGACAGGGGGTGACTATGGCTACACCTTC. This sequence encodes CASSLWTGGDYGYTF.

On this clonotype: Sequence at one end of the junction differs from germline and may be a read error. The chain links TRBV27 to TRBJ2-1, with D hard to call. The CDR3 spans 13 residues. The germline gives CDR1 MNHEY, CDR2 SMNVEV (reference sequence). CDR3 nucleotide sequence: TGTGCCAGCAGCCCCCTGTTGGGCAATGTGCAGTTCTTC. It specifies CASSPLLGNVQFF.

The chain combines TRBV27 with TRBJ2-1; 11 nucleotides agree with TRBD2. V dropped 5 bases and J dropped 7; count of bases not matched to a gene: 7. The CDR3 spans 15 residues. CDR1 and CDR2 from the germline V gene are MNHEY and SMNVEV (reference sequence). CDR3 nucleotides: TGTGCCAGCAGTCCGTCTAGCGGGGGGCTGAATGAGCAGTTCTTC. As protein: CASSPSSGGLNEQFF.

In this sample, this clonotype turned up once. The V and J genes are TRBV12-3 or TRBV12-4 and TRBJ2-5; D is perhaps TRBD1 or TRBD2 (5 bases each). Trimming left V 5 bases short and J 11 bases short, with 18 bases between. The length of the CDR3 is 13 residues. The CDR3 DNA follows: TGTGCCAGCAGTCTGTTTATAATGGGGGAGCAGTACTTC. Its protein is CASSLFIMGEQYF.

This clonotype showed up just a few times. The J gene is TRBJ2-1, the V gene TRBV9; TRBD1 is a possible D gene (6 bases). This CDR3 region has 15 residues. Trimming cost V 0 bases and J 2 bases, with 9 bases left between them. Germline CDR1 SGDLS, CDR2 YYNGEE. The CDR3 sequence is CASSVEQGPYNEQFF. Here the CDR3 DNA reads TGTGCCAGCAGCGTAGAACAGGGACCCTACAATGAGCAGTTCTTC.

This chain joins TRBV27 and TRBJ2-7; a possible D gene is TRBD2 (6 bases). The CDR3 consists of 12 residues. Looked up from germline, CDR1 is MNHEY and CDR2 is SMNVEV (reference sequence). Trimming pared 3 bases from V and 6 bases from J, leaving 9 bases between. The CDR3 bases are TGTGCCAGCAGTTTTGTCGGGAGCGAGCAGTACTTC. As protein: CASSFVGSEQYF.

This clonotype was counted only a few times. CDR3 residues: CATSSWTGGDTQYF. Written as DNA, the CDR3 is TGTGCCACCAGCAGTTGGACAGGCGGTGATACGCAGTATTTT. This chain connects TRBV15 to TRBJ2-3, with 7 bases aligning to TRBD1. Germline V gene data show CDR1 as LNHNV and CDR2 as YYDKDF (reference sequence). The J segment lost 6 bases and the V segment lost 3 bases, leaving 6 bases of the junction unmatched. This CDR3 region has 14 residues.

Only a few counts were recorded for this clonotype. The rearrangement links TRBV6-5 to TRBJ2-3; 9 bases fit TRBD1. CDR1 is MNHEY and CDR2 is SVGAGI in the germline V gene. V lost 6 bases and J lost 2; bases outside the gene matches: 3. The CDR3 loop spans 14 amino acids. Here the CDR3 DNA reads TGTGCCAGCAGGACAGGGGGTAACACAGATACGCAGTATTTT. Its protein product is CASRTGGNTDTQYF.

The genes are TRBV28 and TRBJ2-5; TRBD2 agrees at 11 bases. Near its end, the DNA agrees better with TRBJ2-7, so the J call may be wrong. The length of the CDR3 is 18 residues. From germline, CDR1 is MDHEN and CDR2 SYDVKM. CDR3 nucleotides: TGTGCCAGCAGTTTAAGGCTAGCGGGAGGATCGGAAGGTTACGAGCAGTACTTC. It translates to CASSLRLAGGSEGYEQYF.

The V gene is TRBV27, the J gene TRBJ2-3; D unclear. The germline V gene encodes CDR1 MNHEY and CDR2 SMNVEV (reference sequence). The V and J ends lost 3 bases and 3 bases respectively, with 16 bases between them. The CDR3 extends over 16 amino acids. CDR3 protein: CASSFGDSGTTDTQYF. The CDR3 DNA follows: TGTGCCAGCAGTTTTGGGGATTCGGGCACGACAGATACGCAGTATTTT.

The chain is built from TRBV7-2 and TRBJ1-6; D ambiguous. The CDR3 is 16 amino acids. The V and J ends lost 10 bases and 7 bases respectively, with 23 bases between them. Germline CDR1 is SGHTA and CDR2 is FQGNSA. CDR3 DNA: TGTGCCATACCAGAGGAGCGAGCCAATAACAATTCACCCCTCCACTTT. It codes for CAIPEERANNNSPLHF.

This chain connects TRBV20-1 to TRBJ2-7, with unresolved D. Trimming took off 1 base at V and 0 bases at J, with 13 bases between the two ends. CDR1 and CDR2 (germline): DFQATT, SNEGSKA (reference sequence). This CDR3 is 15 amino acids long. The CDR3: CSARGLEVASYEQYF. In nucleotides, the CDR3 is TGCAGTGCTAGAGGGCTTGAGGTAGCCTCCTACGAGCAGTACTTC.

This clonotype was seen a few times. This chain links TRBV29-1 with TRBJ2-7; 8 positions agree with TRBD1. The CDR3 is made up of 12 amino acids. V gave up 4 bases and J gave up 4 bases; unmatched junction bases: 3. CDR1 is SQVTM and CDR2 is ANQGSEA in the germline V gene. Written as DNA, the CDR3 is TGCAGCGTTGGTAGACAGGGGTACGAGCAGTACTTC. Translated: CSVGRQGYEQYF.

The V gene is TRBV27, the J gene TRBJ2-1; 11 bases fit TRBD2. The CDR3 has 15 residues. The V gene end was trimmed by 3 bases and the J gene end by 5 bases; junction bases not matched to a gene: 3. From germline, CDR1 is MNHEY and CDR2 SMNVEV (reference sequence). CDR3 sequence reads: CASSFTSGGNNEQFF. As DNA, the CDR3 is TGTGCCAGCAGTTTTACTAGCGGGGGTAACAATGAGCAGTTCTTC.

The CDR3 loop is CASSLQAVAGYTF. CDR3 coding DNA: TGTGCCAGCAGTTTACAGGCAGTAGCCGGCTACACCTTC. The chain combines TRBV12-3 or TRBV12-4 with TRBJ1-2; no clear D gene. V was shortened by 2 bases and J by 8 bases, with 12 bases between the two germline ends. The CDR3 length is 13 residues.

This chain connects TRBV4-3 to TRBJ2-5; D possibly uses TRBD1 or TRBD2 (5 bases each). The CDR3 consists of 13 residues. In germline, CDR1 is LGHNA, CDR2 YSLEER. V lost 5 bases and J 5 bases, leaving 12 bases between the germline ends. CDR3 DNA: TGCGCCAGCAGCTCCATCGAGGGGGAGACCCAGTACTTC. Its protein is CASSSIEGETQYF.

The chain couples TRBV4-3 to TRBJ2-5; D is unresolved. The germline V gene has CDR1 LGHNA and CDR2 YSLEER. V gave up 3 bases and J gave up 0 bases, with 17 bases separating them. The CDR3 is made up of 17 amino acids. The CDR3 protein is CASSHPRSQQYQETQYF. The CDR3 DNA reads TGCGCCAGCAGCCACCCACGCTCCCAACAGTACCAAGAGACCCAGTACTTC.

This clonotype was seen a few times. The genes are TRBV4-3 and TRBJ2-6; D is undetermined. The V gene's germline CDR1 is LGHNA and CDR2 YSLEER. This CDR3 has 18 residues. The V gene lost 0 bases and the J gene lost 1 base, with 13 bases spanning the gap. The CDR3 coding sequence is TGCGCCAGCAGCCAAGATGCCGGACGTTATTCTGGGGCCAACGTCCTGACTTTC. Translated, it gives CASSQDAGRYSGANVLTF.

CDR3 sequence: CASSLQGRANEKLFF. The CDR3 bases are TGTGCCAGCAGTTTACAGGGGAGGGCTAATGAAAAACTGTTTTTT. The rearrangement links TRBV28 to TRBJ1-4, with TRBD1 as a possible D gene (6 bases). This CDR3 comprises 15 residues. CDR1 and CDR2 from the germline V gene are MDHEN and SYDVKM. V dropped 2 bases and J dropped 3 bases, with 10 bases sitting between them.

This clonotype was observed many times. This sequence joins TRBV7-9 and TRBJ2-1; unclear D gene. The germline V gene encodes CDR1 SEHNR and CDR2 FQNEAQ (reference sequence). This CDR3 is 12 amino acids long. V was cut by 5 bases and J by 5 bases, with 7 bases left in between. The CDR3 DNA reads TGTGCCAGCAGCCCGCAGCACAATGAGCAGTTCTTC. Translating gives CASSPQHNEQFF.

This clonotype was seen a handful of times. With a much larger clone just one base away, this may be a read error. CDR3 in amino acids: CASSVGATDTQYF. The CDR3 region has the DNA TGTGCCAGCAGCGTAGGGGCCACAGATACGCAGTATTTT. This chain connects TRBV9 to TRBJ2-3, with D uncertain. The CDR3 is 13 residues long. Germline CDR1 and CDR2: SGDLS and YYNGEE. Between the trimmed V and J ends, which lost 0 bases and 2 bases, there was a span of 4 bases.

The rearrangement uses TRBV29-1 and TRBJ2-2, with a weak D call TRBD2 (6 bases). Germline-derived CDR1 and CDR2 are SQVTM and ANQGSEA. The germline V and J ends were trimmed by 1 base and 0 bases, with 15 bases remaining between them. CDR3 length equals 17 residues. In DNA, the CDR3 is TGCAGCGTTGAAGGTACAGGACTAAAAACGAACACCGGGGAGCTGTTTTTT. The encoded protein is CSVEGTGLKTNTGELFF.

In this sample, this clonotype turned up a few times. V usage is TRBV27 and J usage is TRBJ2-1, with TRBD2 matching 11 bases. Germline CDR1 MNHEY, CDR2 SMNVEV (reference sequence). The CDR3 covers 14 residues. Trimming removed 2 bases from V and 6 bases from J; junction bases left unmatched: 0. CDR3 DNA sequence: TGTGCCAGCAGTTTAGGGACTAGCGGCAATGAGCAGTTCTTC. Amino acids: CASSLGTSGNEQFF.

This clonotype turned up a few times. V usage is TRBV11-3 and J usage is TRBJ2-7; no reliable D call. Per germline, CDR1 SGHNT and CDR2 YENEEA. The germline V and J ends were trimmed by 5 bases and 3 bases, with 8 bases remaining between them. The CDR3 runs 12 residues. CDR3 DNA sequence: TGTGCCAGCAGCCGTAAGGGCTACGAGCAGTACTTC. Translated, it gives CASSRKGYEQYF.

There are a few counts of this clonotype. The chain joins TRBV7-9 to TRBJ1-4; D remains unclear. The V end was cut by 1 base, the J end by 4 bases, with 7 bases between. This CDR3 contains 14 residues. Germline V gene sequence: CDR1 SEHNR, CDR2 FQNEAQ (reference sequence). The CDR3, as DNA: TGTGCCAGCAGCTTAGTCCAGAATAATGAAAAACTGTTTTTT. The encoded protein is CASSLVQNNEKLFF.

The V call is TRBV5-6, the J call TRBJ2-1; 10 positions match TRBD2. Per germline, CDR1 SGHDT and CDR2 YYEEEE. The CDR3 has 16 residues. V shed 1 base, J shed 8 bases, and the junction held 9 bases outside the gene matches. Here the CDR3 reads CASSLYLAGAGDEQFF. CDR3 sequence (DNA): TGTGCCAGCAGCTTGTATCTAGCGGGGGCTGGCGATGAGCAGTTCTTC.